This TCR beta chain is from a study of human T cells and chemical hapten exposure. Turning to the study itself: The use of 2% DPC on about 2 cm by about 2 cm of upper inner arm skin constituted sensitization. Patients having alopecia areata, totalis or universalis were mostly female.

The germline gives CDR1 MNHNS, CDR2 SASEGT. V lost 6 bases and J 4 bases, leaving 21 bases between the germline ends. This CDR3 spans 16 amino acids. Time point specified: pre-sensitization, week 0. Treatment noted: therapeutic diphenylcyclopropenone sensitization with weekly scalp DPC. Ahead of each patch test application, blood was drawn. This clonotype was seen ten or more times. TCRdb analysed the RACE reads with MiXCR anew, one entry per CDR3 protein. Of about 68,000 distinct CDR3 sequences in the sample, approximately 9.9% were seen once. This TCR derives from a woman aged 45-60 years with alopecia areata. Some clones in this sample may be carry-over from other donors' samples. The input for sequencing was whole blood, taken in connection with sensitization to the hapten diphenylcyclopropenone (DPC). The rearrangement uses TRBV6-1 and TRBJ1-2, with D unresolved. The CDR3 sequence is CASSPGRQAPLYGYTF. The DNA of the CDR3 is TGTGCCAGCAGCCCGGGGAGGCAGGCGCCCCTCTATGGCTACACCTTC.